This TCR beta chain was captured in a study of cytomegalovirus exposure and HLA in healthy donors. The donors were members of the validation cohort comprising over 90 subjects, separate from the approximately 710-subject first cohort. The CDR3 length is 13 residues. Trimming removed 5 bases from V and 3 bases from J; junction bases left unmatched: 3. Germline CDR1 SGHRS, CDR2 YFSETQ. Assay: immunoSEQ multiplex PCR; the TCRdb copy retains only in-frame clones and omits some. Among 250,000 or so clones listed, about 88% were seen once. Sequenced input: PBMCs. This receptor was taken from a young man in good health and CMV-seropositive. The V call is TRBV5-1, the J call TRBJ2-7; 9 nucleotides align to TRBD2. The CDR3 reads CASRKTSGYEQYF. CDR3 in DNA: TGCGCCAGCAGAAAGACTAGCGGCTACGAGCAGTACTTC. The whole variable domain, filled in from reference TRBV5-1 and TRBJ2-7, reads KAGVTQTPRYLIKTRGQQVTLSCSPISGHRSVSWYQQTPGQGLQFLFEYFSETQRNKGNFPGRFSGRQFSNSRSEMNVSTLELGDSALYLCASRKTSGYEQYFGPGTRLTVT.